There are a few counts of the clone carrying this T cell receptor beta chain. This sequence may be a read error, since a much larger clone differs from it by one base. The CDR3 has 14 amino acids. Germline CDR1 and CDR2: SGHAT and FQDESV (reference sequence). Trimming pared 5 bases from V and 5 bases from J, leaving 16 bases between. These data belong to a study of T cells in Graves' hyperthyroidism and ophthalmopathy. Looking at the study overall: Peripheral blood was obtained at initial diagnosis, preceding any treatment.

Amplification yielded TCR beta CDR3 regions, with RNA transcripts as the source. Initially, a first-round RT-PCR of the TCR CDR3 employed the HTBI primer set. Each CDR3 protein is one row after TCRdb ran MiXCR on the multiplex PCR reads. The sample lists about 350,000 distinct CDR3 sequences, over 11% occurring once. This receptor was taken from a woman between 25 and 40 years old with Graves' hyperthyroidism. Sequencing used blood. The rearrangement links TRBV11-1 to TRBJ2-7; tentatively, D is TRBD2 (7 bases). In nucleotides, the CDR3 is TGTGCCAGCAGCCGGGGGGCCCAACTCCACGAGCAGTACTTC. Translation gives CASSRGAQLHEQYF.